The present T cell receptor beta chain was sequenced within a study of blood T cell repertoires in COVID-19. V gave up 0 bases and J gave up 5 bases, with 9 bases separating them. In germline, CDR1 is KGHDR, CDR2 SFDVKD. The CDR3 loop spans 14 amino acids. The repertoire was sequenced with immunoSEQ multiplex PCR; TCRdb's copy has only in-frame clones and lacks some. This table has some 340,000 clones, roughly 90% appearing once. The chain couples TRBV24-1 to TRBJ2-5; a weak D match, TRBD1 (6 bases). This TCR derives from a woman aged 30 to 39 who had been exposed to COVID-19. Sequences were obtained from PBMCs or T cells enriched from blood (not recorded which). CDR3 bases: TGTGCCACCAGTGATTTGATCCAGGGGGAGACCCAGTACTTC. Amino acid sequence: CATSDLIQGETQYF.